This paragraph covers one TCR beta chain sequence. V was clipped by 1 base and J by 3 bases, with 5 bases between them. The CDR3 is 13 residues long. From germline, CDR1 is LGHDT and CDR2 YNNKEL (reference sequence). These data originate in a study of CD8 T cells in Susac syndrome. Random hexamers primed reverse transcription of roughly 0.45 to 1 ug RNA. By means of immunoSEQ multiplex PCR, TCR beta CDR3 spanning 54 Vbeta and 13 Jbeta underwent amplification. TCRdb re-analysed the immunoSEQ multiplex PCR reads in MiXCR, keeping a single row per CDR3 protein. The sample has about 300,000 distinct CDR3 sequences, 90% to 95% seen once. Negative isolation was applied to CD8+ and CD4+ T cells, and FACS enrichment was applied to TEMRA cells.

The rearrangement uses TRBV3-1 and TRBJ2-3; D not resolved. The material sequenced was CD4+ T cells from PBMCs. The sequence was obtained from a human donor with multiple sclerosis. The CDR3, as DNA: TGTGCCAGCAGCCAAGCCGGAACAGATACGCAGTATTTT. Translating gives CASSQAGTDTQYF.